What follows are 5 T cell receptor beta chains derived from one specimen sequenced in a study of regulatory T cells in long-lasting Graves disease (dated by TCRdb to the early 2020s). The protocol used for the library was multiplex PCR. Sequencing was carried out with an Illumina HiSeq 4000. CDR3 regions were amplified by Arm-PCR with iRepertoire HTBI primers to construct TCR beta libraries. TCRdb trimmed the raw reads at Q25, called clones with MiXCR and kept productive beta chains. Each record represents a unique CDR3 protein, reported with the most common genes and DNA among its rows. This sample is represented by about 420,000 distinct CDR3 sequences; 20% to 30% of them were singletons. The ten largest clones take up around 26% of the sample. Taken with the paper, the label for time point translates to: persistent/refractory GD, antithyroid drugs over 5 years with positive TRAb. For both TCR sequencing and RNA sequencing, RNA was extracted from PBMCs using TRIzol.

Material: peripheral blood mononuclear cells (PBMCs), obtained when the disease was refractory, from a patient treated with antithyroid drugs. The receptors shown here come from a female donor with Graves disease.

This clonotype appeared many times. V is TRBV27 and J is TRBJ1-2, with 7 bases fitting TRBD1. There are 12 residues in the CDR3. J lost 5 bases, V lost 8 bases, and 5 bases had no gene match. Germline loops: CDR1 MNHEY, CDR2 SMNVEV (reference sequence). The CDR3 region has the DNA TGTGCCAGCGGCCAGGGGGAATATGGCTACACCTTC. Its translation is CASGQGEYGYTF.

This clonotype was observed many times. V and J are TRBV28 and TRBJ2-5, with 7 bases identical to TRBD1. The CDR3 consists of 14 residues. Germline CDR1 reads MDHEN; CDR2 reads SYDVKM. J was trimmed by 4 bases and V by 2 bases; bases with no gene match: 4. CDR3 bases: TGTGCCAGCAGTTTAGGGACAGACTTAGAGACCCAGTACTTC. This gives the protein CASSLGTDLETQYF.

J is TRBJ1-2 and V is TRBV14; tentative D call: TRBD1 (6 bases). Germline CDR1 is SGHDN and CDR2 is FVKESK. V shed 4 bases and J shed 4 bases, with 13 bases lying between them. The CDR3 has 14 residues. The CDR3 region has the DNA TGTGCCAGCAGCCTGCAGGGGACTGGCTATGGCTACACCTTC. It is translated as CASSLQGTGYGYTF.

The chain recombines TRBV13 with TRBJ2-1, with 10 bases matching TRBD1. Per germline, CDR1 PRHDT and CDR2 FYEKMQ (reference sequence). The ends lost 2 bases at V and 5 bases at J; junction bases unmatched: 3. The CDR3 is 15 amino acids. The CDR3 sequence is CASSLYGQGDNEQFF. The CDR3 bases are TGTGCCAGCAGCTTATACGGACAGGGGGACAATGAGCAGTTCTTC.

CDR3 amino acids: CSARGLGSQETQYF. The CDR3 bases are TGCAGTGCTAGGGGGTTGGGGTCTCAAGAGACCCAGTACTTC. The V gene is TRBV20-1, the J gene TRBJ2-5; D call uncertain. This CDR3 region has 14 residues. Trimming pared 3 bases from V and 2 bases from J, leaving 13 bases between. Looked up from germline, CDR1 is DFQATT and CDR2 is SNEGSKA (reference sequence).